The TCR beta chain under discussion was sequenced for a study of cytomegalovirus exposure and HLA in healthy donors (dated by TCRdb to about 2017). Concerning the study at large: According to an earlier analysis of a few hundred of the donors, about 179 million T cells yielded 117 million unique TCR beta sequences and 250 to 350 Gb of sequence data. An early release covering just under 650 HLA-typed donors comprised around 300 gigabases of sequencing data and approximately 80 million unique TCR sequences. Among the roughly 410 genotyped donors, around 81% belonged to the genetic ancestry cluster associated with self-reported Caucasian donors. The study aimed to test whether cataloging public T cell receptors could reveal signatures of past pathogen exposure. The study profiled the T cell repertoires of 500 to 800 subjects by immunosequencing and related them to cytomegalovirus serostatus. A separate validation cohort of over a hundred different subjects was used in addition to the roughly 720-subject first cohort. High-throughput TCR immunosequencing, statistical association of individual TCRs with disease status, and machine learning were combined to predict cytomegalovirus infection status. In a later analysis, previously published TCR beta repertoires from about 670 donors were re-analyzed and high-resolution HLA genotyping was added so that TCR occurrence patterns could be studied. Rather than drawing on any new phenotypic data, the later analysis identified candidate immune exposures from TCR beta sequences and the way those sequences occurred across donors. In an earlier analysis of roughly 600 of the donors, high-throughput TCR beta sequencing was used to judge whether each TCR beta V gene segment behaved as functional or pseudogenic. Donor age, sex, ethnicity and CMV serostatus were collected together with the repertoire data. A later genetic analysis used genome-wide SNP genotypes for about three fifths of the 666 donors, treating that subset as a discovery cohort. All discovery cohort repertoires had been generated using a single sequencing platform. HLA typing covered class I and class II loci at four-digit resolution. The number of typed donors differed by locus: about 620-630 for A, B, C, DRB1 and DQB1; 522 for DQA1; 606 for DPA1; and about 450 for DPB1. Because of strong linkage in the cohort, 5 or 6 DR-DQ haplotypes were treated as single units for association and clustering. On average, roughly 250,000 unique TCR beta nucleotide sequences were sequenced per donor among more than 350 genotyped donors of the cohort, with roughly 18% of those sequences being non-productive.

Results the study describes overall, beyond this receptor: Cytomegalovirus status was reported to be diagnosed by the classifier with high specificity and sensitivity in both the original and validation cohorts. According to a later genetic analysis, donors in an Asian-associated ancestry cluster had fewer N-insertions in productive TCRs than the approximately 630-donor mean. The cohort was sequenced for TCR beta chains only, and without alpha or paired-chain data the features that could be detected were limited. While some public TCRs were present in many individuals, most TCR sequences turned up only very rarely across donors. Linkage disequilibrium might explain the correlated functional status among segregating V segments, but an unknown experimental factor could not be ruled out. It was suggested by the authors that the approach could potentially be generalized to other disease states and immunological phenotypes. A group of highly shared sequence variants was considered likely to be a technical artifact of the sequencing pipeline. In a later analysis, HLA-associated TCR beta chains were found to be more clonally expanded and to have lower generation probabilities than equally common non-associated chains. Roughly uniform sequencing depth across donors was assumed in presence/absence analyses, although this assumption may not hold. Because some donors lacked HLA typing at each locus, the association tests relied only on the typed subset. Several of the top co-occurrence clusters appeared to be linked to parvovirus B19, influenza, CMV and Epstein-Barr virus, according to a later analysis. At a false discovery rate of 0.05, a later analysis linked approximately 18,000 TCR beta sequences to specific HLA alleles. A further reported finding was that TCR beta sequences accurately predicted the HLA-A and HLA-B alleles for most subjects in the first cohort. A later genetic analysis associated a missense DCLRE1C variant with V-gene and J-gene trimming of TCR beta chains, and an independent cohort replicated the association. A later analysis found that TCR association rates varied across HLA loci, with DRB1 alleles showing the most associated TCRs and HLA-C alleles the fewest. Because the 87-base-pair reads could not distinguish some IMGT-functional V segments, including TRBV6-2 and TRBV6-3, those segments were excluded. CMV serostatus was the only immune exposure information available for the cohort. The study listed 150 to 200 TCR beta chains as associated with cytomegalovirus. When HLA alleles, especially DR and DQ, strongly co-occurred, TCR associations were difficult to assign to individual alleles. Most CMV-associated TCR beta chains appeared to be HLA-restricted in a later analysis, and the HLA associations seemed to be driven largely by CMV exposure. Broadly in line with IMGT annotations, most TCR beta V segments showed up in productive rearrangements about 87% or about 30% of the time in an earlier analysis of several hundred of the donors. The earlier analysis of some 540 of the donors excluded 15 to 20 rarely observed V segments, including chromosome 9 orphons, because counts were too low. In vitro tests confirmed that a few of the cytomegalovirus-associated TCR beta chains recognize cytomegalovirus antigens.

Libraries were constructed by the immunoSEQ multiplex PCR assay. A mixture of 60 forward primers for TCR Vbeta segments and 13 reverse primers for TCR Jbeta segments was used in the multiplex PCR. A multiplex PCR assay on genomic DNA amplified the CDR3 region of rearranged TCR beta genes. Amplified TCR beta libraries were sequenced as 87-base-pair reads on the Illumina HiSeq System. The authors' analysis ran thus. In a later analysis, tens of millions of unique TCR beta chains were counted across the 666 repertoires, and around 10 million of these chains were shared by at least two donors. To remove PCR and sequencing errors, raw reads were error-corrected and collapsed into unique sequences using a nearest-neighbor algorithm that merged closely related sequences. To assign V, D and J gene segments, CDR3 sequences were aligned to IMGT reference sequences. For a sequence to be retained, a match of at least six nucleotides was required to both a V gene segment and a J gene segment. Rearrangements were called productive when the CDR3 lacked stop codons and stayed in frame with V and J; all others were non-productive. CDR3 was defined according to IMGT convention as the region running from the second conserved V-encoded cysteine to the conserved J-encoded phenylalanine. Sequences without an unambiguous match to a single V gene segment were excluded from the earlier analysis of 450 to 650 of the donors. An earlier analysis of about 600 of the donors called V segments functional above 56.7% productive rearrangements and segregating when the between-donor standard deviation exceeded 5%. A statistical classification framework was developed to diagnose cytomegalovirus status using the catalog of TCR beta chain sequences. In a later analysis, V and J genes were assigned by comparing TCR nucleotide sequences against IMGT/GENE-DB human TR gene sequences. Using the TCRdist pipeline, a later analysis assigned CDR3 sequences along with most-parsimonious VDJ recombination scenarios. In a later analysis, each TCR beta chain was defined by its CDR3 amino acid sequence together with its V-gene family, and reads without a unique V-gene family were excluded. In a later analysis, 500 to 700 highly shared, low-generation-probability nucleotide sequences were removed to address suspected cross-contamination and a sequencing artifact. A later analysis calculated a clonal expansion index for each public chain from normalized within-repertoire ranks of inferred template counts. In a later analysis, generation probabilities were computed with a VDJ recombination model fitted to out-of-frame rearrangements, and the resulting probabilities were checked against IGoR. A later analysis scored TCR-TCR, TCR-HLA and TCR-CMV co-occurrence with hypergeometric tests, applying a repertoire-size bias correction to TCR pairs. A later analysis estimated false discovery rates by permuting HLA or CMV assignments 20 times. A later analysis grouped co-occurring TCRs with DBSCAN, adding TCRdist sequence similarity when clustering within HLA-allele-positive subsets. Repertoires with fewer than 30,000 or more than 120,000 public chains were left out of co-occurrence clustering, as were several repertoires with anomalous nucleotide sharing. Held by TCRdb, this immuneACCESS table contains in-frame sequences only and omits some clones. Under half of the omission traces to an unresolved V gene where checked; the cause of the rest is unknown. D and trimming were read from the DNA, whereas the V and J calls and clone size are those reported in that table. The sample records 180,000 or so clones, under 9.5% of which are singletons. Clones ranked in the top ten supply roughly 1.4% of the sample.

Turning to this clone: No antigen is known for it. Without the conserved terminal phenylalanine or tryptophan, this CDR3 likely stems from a read error.

The cohort comprised fewer than 700 healthy bone marrow donors. All cohort members were sampled while nominally healthy, although unrecorded immune exposures were likely present. The donor tested CMV seropositive and was one of the 289 seropositive cohort members. A peripheral blood sample was collected from each donor, and TCR beta sequencing was performed on peripheral blood mononuclear cells. The Qiagen DNeasy Blood Extraction Kit was used to extract genomic DNA from the blood cell samples. V is clipped by 4 bases and J by 0 bases, and the sequence between their germline boundaries is 12 bases long. The CDR3 is made up of 15 amino acids, end residues included. Here the CDR3 DNA is all that survives: 45 bases in frame from base 1. CDR1 and CDR2 (ENHRY, SYGVKD) derive from the germline V gene.

The clonotype was recovered from a woman under 40 in good health and CMV-seropositive. The chain employs TRBV10-3 and TRBJ1-1; a weak D assignment points to TRBD1 (5 bases agree). The sequencing input was PBMCs. The DNA sequence is given as TGTGCCATCAGTGGGGCTGAACAGGTGAACACTGAAGCTTTCGTT. This codes for CAISGAEQVNTEAFV.